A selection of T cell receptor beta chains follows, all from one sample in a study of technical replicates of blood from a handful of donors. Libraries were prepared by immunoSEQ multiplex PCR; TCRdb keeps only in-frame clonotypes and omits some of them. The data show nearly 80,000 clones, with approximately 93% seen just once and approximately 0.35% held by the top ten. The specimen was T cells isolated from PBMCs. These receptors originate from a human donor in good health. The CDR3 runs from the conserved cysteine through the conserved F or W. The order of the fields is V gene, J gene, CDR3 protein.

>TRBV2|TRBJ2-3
CASSGLAGGTDTQYF
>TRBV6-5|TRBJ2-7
CAIGQGFPYEQYF
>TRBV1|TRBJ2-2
CTSRTQRFPRKTGELFF
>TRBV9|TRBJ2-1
CASSTGQGVNEQFF
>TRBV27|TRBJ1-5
CASSPLTGNSNQPQHF
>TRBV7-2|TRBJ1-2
CASRPLGQGDGYTF
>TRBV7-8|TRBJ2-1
CASSFERHLYNEQFF
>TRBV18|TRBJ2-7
CASSPGLAGGPLGYHEQYF
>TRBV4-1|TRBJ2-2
CASSHLGEANTGELFF
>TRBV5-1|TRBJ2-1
CASSLERNEQFF
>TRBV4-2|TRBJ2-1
CASSQQAGASNEQFF
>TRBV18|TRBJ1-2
CASSPPQGTGYGYTF
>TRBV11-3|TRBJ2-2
CASSHGGSKTTGELFF
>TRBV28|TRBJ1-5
CASRKQGVKNQPQHF
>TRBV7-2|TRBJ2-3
CASSKIRFTDTQYF
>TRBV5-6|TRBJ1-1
CASSVRVFRSEAFF
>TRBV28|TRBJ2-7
CASSDRVYEQYF
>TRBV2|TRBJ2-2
CASSRKSGTRALAGELFF
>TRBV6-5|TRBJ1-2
CASSPDRNYGYTF
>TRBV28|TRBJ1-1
CASKRRSNTEAFF
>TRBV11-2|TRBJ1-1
CASSLANVEAEAFF
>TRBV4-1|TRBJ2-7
CASSQASSGRSGYEQYF
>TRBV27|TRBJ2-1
CASIPGRPSYNEQFF
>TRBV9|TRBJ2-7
CASSVGAGVDLEQYF